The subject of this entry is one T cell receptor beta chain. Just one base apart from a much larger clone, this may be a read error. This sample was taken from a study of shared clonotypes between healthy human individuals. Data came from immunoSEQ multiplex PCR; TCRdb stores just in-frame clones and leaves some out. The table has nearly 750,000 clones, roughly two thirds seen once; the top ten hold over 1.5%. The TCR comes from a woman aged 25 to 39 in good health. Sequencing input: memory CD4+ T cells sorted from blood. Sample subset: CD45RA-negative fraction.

CDR3 protein: CASSLQQGVGGVF. In DNA, the CDR3 is TGTGCCAGCAGCTTACAACAGGGGGTTGGGGGGGTCTTC. The chain recombines TRBV11-2 with TRBJ2-1; D is possibly TRBD1 (8 bases). Germline CDR1 SGHAT, CDR2 FQNNGV. The CDR3 runs to 13 residues. The full variable domain, rest sourced from reference TRBV11-2 and TRBJ2-1, is EAGVAQSPRYKIIEKRQSVAFWCNPISGHATLYWYQQILGQGPKLLIQFQNNGVVDDSQLPKDRFSAERLKGVDSTLKIQPAKLEDSAVYLCASSLQQGVGGVFGPGTRLTVL.